These 2 T cell receptor beta chains share one sample of origin, sequenced in a study of CD8 T cell repertoires and HIV-1 epitope variants. The protocol was immunoSEQ multiplex PCR, while the TCRdb copy is restricted to in-frame clones and leaves out a portion. This table has approximately 7,400 clones, around three fifths appearing once. Which antigens these TCRs recognize remains unknown. The sequencing input was cultured CD8+ T cells derived from PBMCs. Source of these receptors: a male donor with HIV.

The rearrangement links TRBV7-2 to TRBJ2-5, with D maybe TRBD1 (6 bases). Trimming cost V 0 bases and J 2 bases, with 13 bases left between them. The germline V gene has CDR1 SGHTA and CDR2 FQGNSA. There are 16 residues in the CDR3. CDR3 in amino acids: CASSLATGLGQETQYF. The CDR3 DNA reads TGTGCCAGCAGCTTAGCGACAGGCCTAGGTCAAGAGACCCAGTACTTC.

V usage is TRBV9 and J usage is TRBJ2-5, with 7 bases lining up with TRBD2. Per the germline V gene, CDR1 is SGDLS and CDR2 is YYNGEE. J gave up 0 bases and V 0 bases, and 5 bases lay outside the gene matches. CDR3 length: 16 amino acids. CDR3 DNA: TGTGCCAGCAGCGTAGCTGAGCGGGGCTACCAAGAGACCCAGTACTTC. It is translated as CASSVAERGYQETQYF. The whole variable domain, remainder taken from reference TRBV9 and TRBJ2-5, is DSGVTQTPKHLITATGQRVTLRCSPRSGDLSVYWYQQSLDQGLQFLIQYYNGEERAKGNILERFSAQQFPDLHSELNLSSLELGDSALYFCASSVAERGYQETQYFGPGTRLLVL.